This T cell receptor (beta chain) was captured in a study of PD-1 blockade in classical Hodgkin lymphoma. The CDR3 has 14 amino acids. J was trimmed by 10 bases and V by 6 bases; bases with no gene match: 13. In germline, CDR1 is SEHNR, CDR2 FQNEAQ (reference sequence). Time point of the sample: cycle 4 day 1 (C4D1), after five to seven weeks of nivolumab. Each patient experienced a relapse that followed autologous stem cell transplantation, and brentuximab vedotin exposure varied. Sequencing was performed with immunoSEQ multiplex PCR; in TCRdb, only in-frame clones are kept and a portion is missing. Counted here are approximately 49,000 clones, about 80% occurring once; the ten biggest clones make up approximately 18%.

This rearrangement joins TRBV7-9 to TRBJ1-2; 8 bases agree with TRBD1. The input for sequencing was peripheral blood mononuclear cells (PBMCs), taken before the fourth cycle of nivolumab. This clonotype originated in a human donor with classical Hodgkin lymphoma. CDR3 region: CASSYPGGGVDYTF. The CDR3 DNA reads as TGTGCCAGCAGTTACCCAGGGGGCGGCGTTGACTACACCTTC.